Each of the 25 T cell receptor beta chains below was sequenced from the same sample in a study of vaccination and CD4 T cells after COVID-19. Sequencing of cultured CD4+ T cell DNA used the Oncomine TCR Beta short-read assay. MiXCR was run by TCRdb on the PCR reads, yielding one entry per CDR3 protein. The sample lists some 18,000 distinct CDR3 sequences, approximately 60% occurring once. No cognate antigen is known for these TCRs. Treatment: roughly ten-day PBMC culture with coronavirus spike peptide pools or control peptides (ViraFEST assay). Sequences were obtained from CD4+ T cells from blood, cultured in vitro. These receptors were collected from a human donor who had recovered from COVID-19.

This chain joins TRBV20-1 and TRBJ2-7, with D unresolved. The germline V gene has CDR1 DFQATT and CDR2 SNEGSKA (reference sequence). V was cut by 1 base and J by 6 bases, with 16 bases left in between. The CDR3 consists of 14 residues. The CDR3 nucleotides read TGCAGTGCTAGAGGAATCACGGGCGTCTCCGAGCAGTACTTC. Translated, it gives CSARGITGVSEQYF.

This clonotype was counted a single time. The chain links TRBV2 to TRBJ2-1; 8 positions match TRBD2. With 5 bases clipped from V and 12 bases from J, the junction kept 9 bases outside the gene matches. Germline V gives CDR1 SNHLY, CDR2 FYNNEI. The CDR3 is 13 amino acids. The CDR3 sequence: CASSKRGTLVQFF. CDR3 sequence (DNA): TGTGCCAGCAGTAAGCGGGGGACGCTCGTGCAGTTCTTC.

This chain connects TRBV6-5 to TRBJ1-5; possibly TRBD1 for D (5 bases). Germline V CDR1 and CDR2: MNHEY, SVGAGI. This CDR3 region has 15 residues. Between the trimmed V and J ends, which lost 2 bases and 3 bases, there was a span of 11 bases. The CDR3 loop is CASSYLGVVNQPQHF. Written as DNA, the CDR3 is TGTGCCAGCAGTTACCTGGGGGTGGTCAATCAGCCCCAGCATTTT.

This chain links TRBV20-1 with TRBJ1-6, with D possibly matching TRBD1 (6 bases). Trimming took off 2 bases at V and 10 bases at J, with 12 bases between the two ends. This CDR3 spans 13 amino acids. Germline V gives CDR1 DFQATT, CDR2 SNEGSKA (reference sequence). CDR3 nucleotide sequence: TGCAGTGCTAGACTCACAGGGCACTCACCCCTCCACTTT. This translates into CSARLTGHSPLHF.

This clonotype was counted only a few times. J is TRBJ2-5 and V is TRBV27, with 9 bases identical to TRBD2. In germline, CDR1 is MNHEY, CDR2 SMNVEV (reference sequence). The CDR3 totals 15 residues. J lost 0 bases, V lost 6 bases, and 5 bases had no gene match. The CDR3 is CASRGGGDYQETQYF. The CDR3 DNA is TGTGCCAGCAGAGGCGGGGGGGACTACCAAGAGACCCAGTACTTC.

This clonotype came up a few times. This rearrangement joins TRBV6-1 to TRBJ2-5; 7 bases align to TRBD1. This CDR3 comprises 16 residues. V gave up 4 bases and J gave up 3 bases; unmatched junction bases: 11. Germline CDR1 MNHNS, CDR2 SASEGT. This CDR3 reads CASSARQGSGKETQYF. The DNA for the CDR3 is TGTGCCAGCAGTGCGAGACAGGGTTCGGGGAAAGAGACCCAGTACTTC.

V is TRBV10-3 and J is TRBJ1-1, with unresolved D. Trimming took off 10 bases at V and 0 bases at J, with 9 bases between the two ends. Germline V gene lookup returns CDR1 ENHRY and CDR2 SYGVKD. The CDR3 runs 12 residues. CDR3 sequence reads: CATGGLNTEAFF. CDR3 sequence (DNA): TGTGCCACGGGAGGACTGAACACTGAAGCTTTCTTT.

CDR3 in DNA: TGTGCCAGTAGTGCCGCCTTGGGGACACCGTCCTACGAGCAGTACTTC. Protein sequence: CASSAALGTPSYEQYF. The V gene is TRBV19, the J gene TRBJ2-7; TRBD1 might be the D (6 bases). Trimming shortened V by 5 bases and J by 1 base, and 18 bases separated the two germline ends. The germline V gene encodes CDR1 LNHDA and CDR2 SQIVND (reference sequence). This CDR3 region has 16 residues.

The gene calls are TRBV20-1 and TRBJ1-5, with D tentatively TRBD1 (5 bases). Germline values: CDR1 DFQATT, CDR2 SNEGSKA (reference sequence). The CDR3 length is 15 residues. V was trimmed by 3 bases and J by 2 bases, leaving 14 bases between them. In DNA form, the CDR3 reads TGCAGTGCTAGGGGGGACGGGGTGGGCAATCAGCCCCAGCATTTT. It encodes CSARGDGVGNQPQHF.

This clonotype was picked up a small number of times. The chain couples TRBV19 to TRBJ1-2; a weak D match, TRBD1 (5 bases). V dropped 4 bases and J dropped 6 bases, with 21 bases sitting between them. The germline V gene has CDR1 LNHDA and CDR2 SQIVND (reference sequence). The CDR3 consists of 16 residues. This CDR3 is CASSTPPWRGGDGYTF. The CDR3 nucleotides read TGTGCCAGTAGTACCCCCCCGTGGCGGGGCGGAGATGGCTACACCTTC.

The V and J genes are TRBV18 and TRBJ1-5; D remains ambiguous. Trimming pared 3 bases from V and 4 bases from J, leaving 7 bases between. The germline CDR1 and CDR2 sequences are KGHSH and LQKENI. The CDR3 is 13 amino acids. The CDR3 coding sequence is TGTGCCAGCTCACCCGGCCCGAATCAGCCCCAGCATTTT. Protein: CASSPGPNQPQHF. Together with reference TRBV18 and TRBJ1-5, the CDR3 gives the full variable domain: NAGVMQNPRHLVRRRGQEARLRCSPMKGHSHVYWYRQLPEEGLKFMVYLQKENIIDESGMPKERFSAEFPKEGPSILRIQQVVRGDSAAYFCASSPGPNQPQHFGDGTRLSIL.

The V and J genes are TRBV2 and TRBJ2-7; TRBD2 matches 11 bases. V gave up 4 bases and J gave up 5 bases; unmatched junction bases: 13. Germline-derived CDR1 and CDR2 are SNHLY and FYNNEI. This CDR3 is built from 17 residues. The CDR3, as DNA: TGTGCCAGCAGTGCAAGGGTTGTAGCGGGGGGGCCGAACGAGCAGTACTTC. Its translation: CASSARVVAGGPNEQYF.

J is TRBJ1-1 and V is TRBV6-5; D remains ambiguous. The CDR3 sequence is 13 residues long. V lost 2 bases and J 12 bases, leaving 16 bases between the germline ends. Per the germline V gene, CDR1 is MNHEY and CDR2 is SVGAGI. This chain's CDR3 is CASSYPGVSRPFF. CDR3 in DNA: TGTGCCAGCAGTTACCCTGGGGTCTCTCGACCTTTCTTT.

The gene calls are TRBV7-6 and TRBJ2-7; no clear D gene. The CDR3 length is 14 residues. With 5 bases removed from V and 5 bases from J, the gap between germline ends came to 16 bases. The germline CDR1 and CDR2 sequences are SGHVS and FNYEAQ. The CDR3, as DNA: TGTGCCAGCAGCCTTAGTCCGGTTGCGGACGAGCAGTACTTC. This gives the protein CASSLSPVADEQYF.

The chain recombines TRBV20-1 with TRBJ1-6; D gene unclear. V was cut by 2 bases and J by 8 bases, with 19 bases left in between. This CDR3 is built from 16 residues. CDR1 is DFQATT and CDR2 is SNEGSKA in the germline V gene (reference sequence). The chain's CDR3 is CSARPLEDGLDSPLHF. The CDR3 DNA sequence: TGCAGTGCTAGACCTCTCGAAGACGGGCTGGATTCACCCCTCCACTTT.

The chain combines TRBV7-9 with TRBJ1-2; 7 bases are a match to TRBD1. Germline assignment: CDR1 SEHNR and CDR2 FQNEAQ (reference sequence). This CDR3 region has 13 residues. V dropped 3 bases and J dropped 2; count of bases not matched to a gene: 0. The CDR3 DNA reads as TGTGCCAGCAGCTTGGGACAGAACTATGGCTACACCTTC. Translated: CASSLGQNYGYTF.

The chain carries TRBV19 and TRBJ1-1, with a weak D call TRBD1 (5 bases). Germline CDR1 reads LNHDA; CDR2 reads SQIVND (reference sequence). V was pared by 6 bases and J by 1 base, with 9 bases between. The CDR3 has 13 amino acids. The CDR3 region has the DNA TGTGCCAGTAGCCTACAGGAGAACACTGAAGCTTTCTTT. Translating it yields CASSLQENTEAFF.

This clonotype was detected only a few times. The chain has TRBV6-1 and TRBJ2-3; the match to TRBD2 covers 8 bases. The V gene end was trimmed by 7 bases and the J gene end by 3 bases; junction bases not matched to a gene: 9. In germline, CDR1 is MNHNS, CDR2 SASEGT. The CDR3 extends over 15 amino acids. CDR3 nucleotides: TGTGCCAGCACCCTAACTAGCGGCGGGACAGATACGCAGTATTTT. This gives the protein CASTLTSGGTDTQYF.

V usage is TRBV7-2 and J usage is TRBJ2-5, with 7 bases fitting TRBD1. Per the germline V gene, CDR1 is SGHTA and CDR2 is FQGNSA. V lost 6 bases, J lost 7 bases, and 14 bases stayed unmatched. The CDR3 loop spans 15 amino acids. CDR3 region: CASRPNRDSWGTQYF. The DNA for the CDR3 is TGTGCCAGCAGACCCAACCGGGACAGCTGGGGGACCCAGTACTTC. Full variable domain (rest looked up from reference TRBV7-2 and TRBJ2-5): GAGVSQSPSNKVTEKGKDVELRCDPISGHTALYWYRQSLGQGLEFLIYFQGNSAPDKSGLPSDRFSAERTGGSVSTLTIQRTQQEDSAVYLCASRPNRDSWGTQYFGPGTRLLVL.

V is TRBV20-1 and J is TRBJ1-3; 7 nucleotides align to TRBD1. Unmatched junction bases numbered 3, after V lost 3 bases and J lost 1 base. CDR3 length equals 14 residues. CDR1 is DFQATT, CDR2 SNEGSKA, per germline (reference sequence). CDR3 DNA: TGCAGTGCTAGGACAGGGAGTTCTGGAAACACCATATATTTT. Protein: CSARTGSSGNTIYF.

The CDR3 DNA reads TGCGCCAGCAAGGGTACGTTGAACACTGAAGCTTTCTTT. This sequence encodes CASKGTLNTEAFF. The V gene is TRBV5-1, the J gene TRBJ1-1; D call uncertain. The CDR3 is 13 residues long. Germline CDR1 SGHRS, CDR2 YFSETQ. V lost 6 bases and J lost 0, with 9 bases in between.

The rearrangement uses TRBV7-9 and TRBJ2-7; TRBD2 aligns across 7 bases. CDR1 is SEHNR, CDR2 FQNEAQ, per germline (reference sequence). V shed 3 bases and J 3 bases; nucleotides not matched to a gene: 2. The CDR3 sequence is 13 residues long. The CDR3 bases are TGTGCCAGCAGCTTGGGGAGGGGCTACGAGCAGTACTTC. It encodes CASSLGRGYEQYF.

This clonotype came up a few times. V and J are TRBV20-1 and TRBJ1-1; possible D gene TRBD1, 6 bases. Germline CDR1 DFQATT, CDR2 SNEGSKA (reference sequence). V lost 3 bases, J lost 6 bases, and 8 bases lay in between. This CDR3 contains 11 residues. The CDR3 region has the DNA TGCAGTGCTAGCACAGGGTCTGAAGCTTTCTTT. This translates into CSASTGSEAFF.

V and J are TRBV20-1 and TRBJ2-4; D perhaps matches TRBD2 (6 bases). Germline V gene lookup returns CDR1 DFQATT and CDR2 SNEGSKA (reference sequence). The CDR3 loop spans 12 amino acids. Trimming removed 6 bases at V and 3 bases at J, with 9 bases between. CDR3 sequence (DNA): TGCAGTGCGGGGGGTGGCAAAAACATTCAGTACTTC. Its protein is CSAGGGKNIQYF.

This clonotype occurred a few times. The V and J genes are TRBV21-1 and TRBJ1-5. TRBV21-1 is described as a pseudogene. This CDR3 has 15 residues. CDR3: CASSTFRQPEQPQHF. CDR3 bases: TGTGCCAGCAGCACCTTTCGCCAGCCTGAGCAGCCCCAGCATTTT.